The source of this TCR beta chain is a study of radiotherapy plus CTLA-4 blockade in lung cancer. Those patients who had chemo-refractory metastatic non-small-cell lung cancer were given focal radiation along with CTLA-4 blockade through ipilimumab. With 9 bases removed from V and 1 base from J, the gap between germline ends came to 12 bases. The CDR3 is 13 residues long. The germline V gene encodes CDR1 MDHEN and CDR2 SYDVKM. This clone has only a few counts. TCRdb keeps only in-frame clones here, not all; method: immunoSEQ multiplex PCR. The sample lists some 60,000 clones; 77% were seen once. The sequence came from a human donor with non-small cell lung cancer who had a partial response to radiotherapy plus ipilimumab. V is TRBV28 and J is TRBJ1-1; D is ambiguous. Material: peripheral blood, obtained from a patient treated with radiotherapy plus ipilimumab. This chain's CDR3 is CASPVAQNTEAFF. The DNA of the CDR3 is TGTGCCAGTCCCGTAGCACAGAACACTGAAGCTTTCTTT.